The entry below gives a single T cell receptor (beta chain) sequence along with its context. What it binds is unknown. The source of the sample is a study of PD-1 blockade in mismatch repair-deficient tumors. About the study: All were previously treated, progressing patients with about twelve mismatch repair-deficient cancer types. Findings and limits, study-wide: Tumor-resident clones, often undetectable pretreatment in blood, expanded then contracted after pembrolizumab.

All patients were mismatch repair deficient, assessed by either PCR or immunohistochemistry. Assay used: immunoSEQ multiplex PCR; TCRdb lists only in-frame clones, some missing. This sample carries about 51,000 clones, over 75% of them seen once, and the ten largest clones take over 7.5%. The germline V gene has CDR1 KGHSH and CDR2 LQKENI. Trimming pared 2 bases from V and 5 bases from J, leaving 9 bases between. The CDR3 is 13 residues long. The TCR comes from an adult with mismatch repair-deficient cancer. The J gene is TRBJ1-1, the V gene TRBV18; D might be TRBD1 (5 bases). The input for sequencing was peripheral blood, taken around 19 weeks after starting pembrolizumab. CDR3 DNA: TGTGCCAGCTCACCAGTGGGGGATACTGAAGCTTTCTTT. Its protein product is CASSPVGDTEAFF.